The entry below describes one T cell receptor beta chain. Its matching antigen is unknown. The data are from a study of PD-1 blockade in classical Hodgkin lymphoma. Study results and limitations: Complete responders started with a diversity level that resembled newly diagnosed patients at baseline. Repertoire differences lack defined causes, possibly disease activity or prior therapy. Healthy donors reportedly exceeded newly diagnosed patients in baseline TCR diversity.

Measured with immunoSEQ multiplex PCR; TCRdb has only the in-frame clones, and not every one. Of some 22,000 clones in the sample, approximately 74% are singletons; the top ten hold about 22%. The trim removed 3 bases at V and 2 bases at J, leaving 3 bases unmatched. CDR3 length equals 14 residues. The germline V gene has CDR1 SGHDN and CDR2 FVKESK. Every patient had relapsed following autologous stem cell transplantation, and cohorts differed in brentuximab vedotin exposure. Reported best responses ranged across complete response, partial response or progressive disease. The clonotype originates from a human donor with classical Hodgkin lymphoma. The specimen comprised peripheral blood mononuclear cells (PBMCs), sampled at baseline. The J gene is TRBJ2-5, the V gene TRBV14; TRBD1 matches 7 bases. The CDR3, as DNA: TGTGCCAGCAGCCACGGGACAGATCAAGAGACCCAGTACTTC. Protein product: CASSHGTDQETQYF.